The 30 T cell receptor beta chains given below trace back to one sample, sequenced in a study of blood T cell repertoires in COVID-19. TCRdb keeps only in-frame clones here, not all; method: immunoSEQ multiplex PCR. The data show about 440,000 clones, nearly 90% seen once. The sequenced material came from PBMCs or T cells enriched from blood (not recorded which). These receptors all stem from a woman under 30 with acute COVID-19.

The V and J genes are TRBV6-5 and TRBJ2-7; 8 bases line up with TRBD2. Germline V CDR1 and CDR2: MNHEY, SVGAGI. The CDR3 spans 14 residues. The V and J ends lost 6 bases and 4 bases, in that order; junction bases with no gene match: 8. As DNA, the CDR3 is TGTGCCAGCAGCCACGGGGGGGCATCTTACGAGCAGTACTTC. Residues: CASSHGGASYEQYF.

The chain is built from TRBV6-5 and TRBJ2-7; D may be TRBD2 (6 bases). Germline loops: CDR1 MNHEY, CDR2 SVGAGI. The germline V and J ends were trimmed by 6 bases and 3 bases, with 9 bases remaining between them. The CDR3 spans 12 residues. The CDR3 region is CASSVGSYEQYF. The CDR3 DNA reads as TGTGCCAGCAGCGTCGGGAGCTACGAGCAGTACTTC.

Comment on this clone: In the same sample, other DNA sequences code for this CDR3. The gene calls are TRBV3-1 (or the pseudogene TRBV3-2) and TRBJ1-6; 11 positions match TRBD1. The trim removed 4 bases at V and 10 bases at J, leaving 6 bases unmatched. The CDR3 is made up of 15 amino acids. Germline loops: CDR1 LGHDT, CDR2 YNNKEL (reference sequence). In nucleotides, the CDR3 is TGTGCCAGCAGCCCCCGGACAGGGGGCAGCTCACCCCTCCACTTT. As protein: CASSPRTGGSSPLHF.

The CDR3 coding sequence is TGTGCCAGCAGTTACGGGGACAGGGTTTCGCCCCAGCATTTT. As protein: CASSYGDRVSPQHF. This rearrangement joins TRBV6-2 or TRBV6-3 to TRBJ1-5; TRBD1 agrees at 9 bases. CDR1 is MNHEY and CDR2 is SVGEGT in the germline V gene. After removal of 2 bases from V and 9 bases from J, the junction contained 5 bases not matched to a gene. This CDR3 comprises 14 residues.

The chain recombines TRBV19 with TRBJ2-7, with TRBD2 identical over 7 bases. The germline V gene encodes CDR1 LNHDA and CDR2 SQIVND (reference sequence). The CDR3 length is 15 residues. V trimming: 6 bases; J trimming: 2 bases; junction bases outside the gene matches: 10. The CDR3 nucleotides are TGTGCCAGTAGCCCATCGGGGGGAGGGACCTACGAGCAGTACTTC. Translated: CASSPSGGGTYEQYF.

J is TRBJ1-2 and V is TRBV5-6; D gene ambiguous. Germline lookup yields CDR1 SGHDT and CDR2 YYEEEE. The CDR3 runs 11 residues. Deletions cut 4 bases from V and 6 bases from J, with 7 bases between. The CDR3 reads CASSPGDGYTF. In nucleotides, the CDR3 is TGTGCCAGCAGCCCAGGCGATGGCTACACCTTC.

The gene calls are TRBV6-4 and TRBJ1-1; D is perhaps TRBD1 (5 bases). The germline CDR1 and CDR2 sequences are MRHNA and SNTAGT. The CDR3 covers 13 residues. Trimming removed 4 bases from V and 1 base from J, with 7 bases in between. The CDR3 protein is CASSARANTEAFF. CDR3 nucleotide sequence: TGTGCCAGCAGTGCCAGGGCGAACACTGAAGCTTTCTTT.

The V call is TRBV6-5, the J call TRBJ1-1, with D perhaps TRBD1 (6 bases). Trimming shortened V by 7 bases and J by 0 bases, and 15 bases separated the two germline ends. The CDR3 covers 15 residues. Germline V gene sequence: CDR1 MNHEY, CDR2 SVGAGI. CDR3 sequence (DNA): TGTGCCAGCACCATACACCGGGACATGAACACTGAAGCTTTCTTT. Residues: CASTIHRDMNTEAFF.

This chain uses TRBV6-5 with TRBJ1-6; D gene unclear. Germline V gene sequence: CDR1 MNHEY, CDR2 SVGAGI. With 6 bases removed from V and 9 bases from J, the gap between germline ends came to 18 bases. The length of the CDR3 is 15 residues. This CDR3 is CASSNRKREVSPLHF. The CDR3 bases are TGTGCCAGCAGCAATCGGAAGCGAGAGGTTTCACCCCTCCACTTT.

The chain couples TRBV19 to TRBJ1-2, with 8 bases lining up with TRBD1. The germline V gene has CDR1 LNHDA and CDR2 SQIVND (reference sequence). The CDR3 has 15 amino acids. V dropped 5 bases and J dropped 7; count of bases not matched to a gene: 12. The CDR3 DNA reads TGTGCCAGTAGTTCAAGGCGGGGACAGGCGAGTGGCTACACCTTC. Its translation: CASSSRRGQASGYTF.

The chain joins TRBV4-1 to TRBJ2-3; 10 positions match TRBD2. This CDR3 contains 12 residues. Per germline, CDR1 MGHRA and CDR2 YSYEKL. With V trimmed by 1 base and J by 14 bases, 3 bases remained unmatched. The CDR3 DNA reads as TGCGCCAGCAGCCAAGGTGGGACTAGCGTGTATTTT. Protein sequence: CASSQGGTSVYF.

The chain couples TRBV13 to TRBJ2-7; TRBD1 matches at 8 bases. The CDR3 length is 14 residues. Germline V gene sequence: CDR1 PRHDT, CDR2 FYEKMQ (reference sequence). V was pared by 3 bases and J by 6 bases, with 7 bases of the junction left unmatched. CDR3 in amino acids: CASSFRGQRREQYF. CDR3 sequence (DNA): TGTGCCAGCAGCTTCAGGGGGCAACGTCGCGAGCAGTACTTC.

The chain employs TRBV3-1 (or the pseudogene TRBV3-2) and TRBJ1-3; D remains unclear. The CDR3 is 15 amino acids. The germline V gene encodes CDR1 LGHDT and CDR2 YNNKEL (reference sequence). V lost 3 bases, J lost 0 bases, and 9 bases lay in between. This chain's CDR3 is CASSQTGSSGNTIYF. DNA for the CDR3: TGTGCCAGCAGCCAGACGGGAAGCTCTGGAAACACCATATATTTT.

The rearrangement links TRBV3-1 (or the pseudogene TRBV3-2) to TRBJ1-4; D uncertain. This CDR3 is built from 15 residues. The V gene lost 1 base and the J gene lost 3 bases, with 9 bases spanning the gap. Germline CDR1 LGHDT, CDR2 YNNKEL (reference sequence). For the CDR3, the DNA is TGTGCCAGCAGCCAAGTTGGTCCGGCTAATGAAAAACTGTTTTTT. The encoded protein is CASSQVGPANEKLFF.

V usage is TRBV7-3 and J usage is TRBJ2-2, with D tentatively TRBD1 (6 bases). Germline loops: CDR1 SGHTA, CDR2 FQGTGA. V gave up 4 bases and J gave up 1 base, with 7 bases separating them. The CDR3 runs to 14 residues. The CDR3 region has the DNA TGTGCCAGCAGCTCCAGGGGGAACACCGGGGAGCTGTTTTTT. Its protein product is CASSSRGNTGELFF. The full variable domain, rest sourced from reference TRBV7-3 and TRBJ2-2, is GAGVSQTPSNKVTEKGKYVELRCDPISGHTALYWYRQSLGQGPEFLIYFQGTGAADDSGLPNDRFFAVRPEGSVSTLKIQRTERGDSAVYLCASSSRGNTGELFFGEGSRLTVL.

CDR3 sequence: CASSQGLPPQETQYF. CDR3 nucleotide sequence: TGTGCCAGCAGTCAGGGACTCCCACCCCAAGAGACCCAGTACTTC. V usage is TRBV2 and J usage is TRBJ2-5; D is possibly TRBD2 (6 bases). The CDR3 is made up of 15 amino acids. Trimming removed 5 bases at V and 1 base at J, with 14 bases between. Germline assignment: CDR1 SNHLY and CDR2 FYNNEI.

J is TRBJ1-2 and V is TRBV7-9; 8 nucleotides line up with TRBD1. Germline V gives CDR1 SEHNR, CDR2 FQNEAQ (reference sequence). The CDR3 is 17 residues long. V shed 1 base, J shed 2 bases, and the junction held 9 bases outside the gene matches. Here the CDR3 reads CASSLGGTGLSNYGYTF. The CDR3 region has the DNA TGTGCCAGCAGCTTAGGAGGGACAGGCCTCTCCAACTATGGCTACACCTTC. Variable domain in full (rest from reference TRBV7-9 and TRBJ1-2): DTGVSQNPRHKITKRGQNVTFRCDPISEHNRLYWYRQTLGQGPEFLTYFQNEAQLEKSRLLSDRFSAERPKGSFSTLEIQRTEQGDSAMYLCASSLGGTGLSNYGYTFGSGTRLTVV.

The rearrangement uses TRBV10-3 and TRBJ1-1, with D unresolved. V lost 6 bases and J 6 bases, leaving 11 bases between the germline ends. In germline, CDR1 is ENHRY, CDR2 SYGVKD. CDR3 length: 12 residues. As DNA, the CDR3 is TGTGCCATCAGGGGTTCGGGTCCTGAAGCTTTCTTT. Translated: CAIRGSGPEAFF.

The rearrangement links TRBV4-1 to TRBJ1-5; D not resolved. The germline V and J ends were trimmed by 0 bases and 9 bases, with 15 bases remaining between them. Germline assignment: CDR1 MGHRA and CDR2 YSYEKL. This CDR3 is 15 amino acids long. As DNA, the CDR3 is TGCGCCAGCAGCCAAGAATCGTCCGCCCTACCGCCCCAGCATTTT. It translates to CASSQESSALPPQHF.

This chain joins TRBV2 and TRBJ1-5; D is ambiguous. This CDR3 comprises 12 residues. Germline CDR1 SNHLY, CDR2 FYNNEI. The germline V and J ends were trimmed by 6 bases and 3 bases, with 6 bases remaining between them. CDR3 DNA sequence: TGTGCCAGCAGGGACTCCAATCAGCCCCAGCATTTT. Translating gives CASRDSNQPQHF.

The chain has TRBV28 and TRBJ1-1; 10 bases map to TRBD1. V shed 1 base, J shed 5 bases, and the junction held 7 bases outside the gene matches. This CDR3 is 16 amino acids long. Germline V gene data show CDR1 as MDHEN and CDR2 as SYDVKM. The CDR3 here is CASSLLGTGVGTEAFF. CDR3 in DNA: TGTGCCAGCAGTTTATTGGGGACAGGGGTGGGGACTGAAGCTTTCTTT. Combining the CDR3 with reference TRBV28 and TRBJ1-1 gives the whole variable domain DVKVTQSSRYLVKRTGEKVFLECVQDMDHENMFWYRQDPGLGLRLIYFSYDVKMKEKGDIPEGYSVSREKKERFSLILESASTNQTSMYLCASSLLGTGVGTEAFFGQGTRLTVV.

This clone was picked up one time. The CDR3 coding sequence is TGTGCCAGCAGTCAAGACAGAGTTAGCAATCAGCCCCAGCATTTT. It specifies CASSQDRVSNQPQHF. V usage is TRBV2 and J usage is TRBJ1-5; tentatively, D is TRBD1 (5 bases). This CDR3 is 15 amino acids long. V lost 5 bases and J lost 0, with 11 bases in between. Per the germline V gene, CDR1 is SNHLY and CDR2 is FYNNEI.

V usage is TRBV11-2 and J usage is TRBJ2-3; 8 nucleotides align to TRBD2. The CDR3 is made up of 16 amino acids. Germline assignment: CDR1 SGHAT and CDR2 FQNNGV. The trim removed 0 bases at V and 2 bases at J, leaving 4 bases unmatched. The CDR3 DNA reads TGTGCCAGCAGCTTAGACCTAGCGGGTATCACAGATACGCAGTATTTT. Translating it yields CASSLDLAGITDTQYF.

This sequence joins TRBV5-6 and TRBJ1-2, with a weak D call TRBD1 (5 bases). V was trimmed by 3 bases and J by 8 bases, leaving 20 bases between them. The CDR3 runs 15 residues. In germline, CDR1 is SGHDT, CDR2 YYEEEE. CDR3 in DNA: TGTGCCAGCAGCTCTGGCGGGAGGACATTAGGAGGCTACACCTTC. This gives the protein CASSSGGRTLGGYTF.

The rearrangement uses TRBV7-2 and TRBJ2-3, with 7 bases identical to TRBD2. This CDR3 is 16 amino acids long. CDR1 is SGHTA, CDR2 FQGNSA, per germline. Losses at the gene ends were 2 bases for V and 0 bases for J; bases not matched to a gene: 5. This CDR3 reads CASSLRGTTSTDTQYF. The CDR3 nucleotides read TGTGCCAGCAGCTTACGCGGGACTACTAGCACAGATACGCAGTATTTT.

This rearrangement joins TRBV11-2 to TRBJ1-3; D is undetermined. This CDR3 region has 16 residues. From germline, CDR1 is SGHAT and CDR2 FQNNGV. Trimming took 1 base from V and 3 from J, leaving 13 bases between them. CDR3 amino acids: CASSLGMRLSGNTIYF. CDR3 in DNA: TGTGCCAGCAGCTTAGGAATGCGGCTTAGTGGAAACACCATATATTTT.

The chain uses TRBV30 and TRBJ2-7, with D hard to call. The CDR3 is 11 residues long. Trimming took 5 bases from V and 5 from J, leaving 10 bases between them. Germline CDR1 and CDR2: GTSNPN and SVGIG (reference sequence). CDR3 coding DNA: TGTGCCTGGGGAACAGTCAACGAGCAGTACTTC. Protein sequence: CAWGTVNEQYF.

The chain employs TRBV3-1 (or the pseudogene TRBV3-2) and TRBJ1-3; 7 bases align to TRBD1. V dropped 4 bases and J dropped 2; count of bases not matched to a gene: 5. The CDR3 consists of 15 residues. Looked up from germline, CDR1 is LGHDT and CDR2 is YNNKEL (reference sequence). The CDR3: CASSRDRVTGNTIYF. Here the CDR3 DNA reads TGTGCCAGCAGCCGGGACAGAGTGACTGGAAACACCATATATTTT.

This CDR3 reads CASSLPGQGLVAGNFEQYF. The CDR3, as DNA: TGCGCCAGCAGCTTACCGGGACAGGGGTTGGTAGCGGGGAACTTCGAGCAGTACTTC. This chain uses TRBV4-1 with TRBJ2-7; TRBD1 agrees at 10 bases. This CDR3 contains 19 residues. Germline V gene data show CDR1 as MGHRA and CDR2 as YSYEKL. V shed 5 bases, J shed 6 bases, and the junction held 22 bases outside the gene matches.

The chain couples TRBV3-1 (or the pseudogene TRBV3-2) to TRBJ2-2; TRBD1 agrees at 10 bases. This CDR3 spans 15 amino acids. The junction had 5 bases not matched to a gene; V was cut back by 6 bases and J by 4 bases. CDR1 is LGHDT, CDR2 YNNKEL, per germline (reference sequence). CDR3 protein: CASSYGQGGTGELFF. In DNA, the CDR3 is TGTGCCAGCAGTTACGGACAGGGGGGCACCGGGGAGCTGTTTTTT.